These T cell receptor beta chains were read from a single sample in a study of T cell responses to AZD1222 COVID-19 vaccine. The repertoire was sequenced with immunoSEQ multiplex PCR; TCRdb's copy has only in-frame clones and lacks some. The table records just over 150,000 clones, 75% to 95% of them present only once. The sample consisted of peripheral blood, taken on day 0 of AZD1222 vaccination. Receptors were obtained from an adult in good health. Each CDR3 is given with its conserved first and last residue. The D gene is left open where the match is weak. Some rows mark clone size as missing; the rest say once, few, many or name a class of expanded clone.

d_call: .; v_call: TRBV2; clone_size: .; j_call: TRBJ2-5; cdr3_nt: TGTGCCAGCAGTTCCCATCGACTAGGAGGGGAGACCCAGTACTTC; cdr3_aa: CASSSHRLGGETQYF
d_call: .; v_call: TRBV19; clone_size: .; j_call: TRBJ1-2; cdr3_nt: TGTGCCAGTAGTCCCCGGGACCTAGGGGGCTATGGCTACACCTTC; cdr3_aa: CASSPRDLGGYGYTF
d_call: .; v_call: TRBV2; clone_size: few; j_call: TRBJ1-3; cdr3_nt: TGTGCCAGCAGTGAGGAGAGGAACTCTGGAAACACCATATATTTT; cdr3_aa: CASSEERNSGNTIYF
d_call: .; v_call: TRBV4-1; clone_size: .; j_call: TRBJ2-7; cdr3_nt: TGCGCCAGCAGCCAAGATCGGGGGACTCGTCATTCCTACGAGCAGTACTTC; cdr3_aa: CASSQDRGTRHSYEQYF
d_call: TRBD1; v_call: TRBV6-2/TRBV6-3; clone_size: .; j_call: TRBJ1-5; cdr3_nt: TGTGCCAGCAGTTCCGGGACAGCTTTACCCCAGCATTTT; cdr3_aa: CASSSGTALPQHF
d_call: TRBD1; v_call: TRBV28; clone_size: .; j_call: TRBJ1-2; cdr3_nt: TGTGCCAGCAGTTACGGGACAGGAGATTATGGCTACACCTTC; cdr3_aa: CASSYGTGDYGYTF
d_call: .; v_call: TRBV5-6; clone_size: .; j_call: TRBJ1-3; cdr3_nt: TGTGCCAGCAGTTACGGGACATTGGGAAACACCATATATTTT; cdr3_aa: CASSYGTLGNTIYF
d_call: TRBD1; v_call: TRBV6-5; clone_size: .; j_call: TRBJ1-2; cdr3_nt: TGTGCCAGCAGAATGACAGGGGAAGATTATGGCTACACCTTC; cdr3_aa: CASRMTGEDYGYTF
d_call: TRBD1; v_call: TRBV25-1; clone_size: .; j_call: TRBJ2-1; cdr3_nt: TGTGCCAGCAGTGTACAGGGGGATGAGCAGTTCTTC; cdr3_aa: CASSVQGDEQFF
d_call: TRBD1; v_call: TRBV24-1; clone_size: .; j_call: TRBJ1-2; cdr3_nt: TGTGCCACCAGTGATTTTCCAGGGGGTGGCTACACCTTC; cdr3_aa: CATSDFPGGGYTF
d_call: TRBD2; v_call: TRBV5-6; clone_size: .; j_call: TRBJ2-3; cdr3_nt: TGTGCCAGCAGCCGACTAGCGGGGCCTAGCACAGATACGCAGTATTTT; cdr3_aa: CASSRLAGPSTDTQYF
d_call: TRBD1; v_call: TRBV25-1; clone_size: .; j_call: TRBJ1-1; cdr3_nt: TGTGCCAGCAGTGACGGGACAGCTGAAGCTTTCTTT; cdr3_aa: CASSDGTAEAFF
d_call: .; v_call: TRBV5-1; clone_size: .; j_call: TRBJ2-7; cdr3_nt: TGCGCCAGCACCCCTCTGGACTCCTACGAGCAGTACTTC; cdr3_aa: CASTPLDSYEQYF
d_call: TRBD1; v_call: TRBV6-5; clone_size: .; j_call: TRBJ2-2; cdr3_nt: TGTGCCAGCAGGGGGGACAGGGCCACCGGGGAGCTGTTTTTT; cdr3_aa: CASRGDRATGELFF
d_call: .; v_call: TRBV11-3; clone_size: .; j_call: TRBJ2-3; cdr3_nt: TGTGCCAGCAGCTGGACCAGAGGAGATACGCAGTATTTT; cdr3_aa: CASSWTRGDTQYF
d_call: .; v_call: TRBV2; clone_size: .; j_call: TRBJ1-2; cdr3_nt: TGTGCCAGCAGGCGAACAAACTATGGCTACACCTTC; cdr3_aa: CASRRTNYGYTF
d_call: .; v_call: TRBV6-4; clone_size: .; j_call: TRBJ1-5; cdr3_nt: TGTGCCAGCAGTGACTCTAGAACAGGAGCTATTCAGCCCCAGCATTTT; cdr3_aa: CASSDSRTGAIQPQHF
d_call: TRBD1; v_call: TRBV7-2; clone_size: .; j_call: TRBJ2-1; cdr3_nt: TGTGCCAGCAGCTTCGACCGGGACAGGTCCTACAATGAGCAGTTCTTC; cdr3_aa: CASSFDRDRSYNEQFF
d_call: .; v_call: TRBV2; clone_size: .; j_call: TRBJ2-6; cdr3_nt: TGTGCCAGCAGTGAAGAGGCAGGGATTGGGGCCAACGTCCTGACTTTC; cdr3_aa: CASSEEAGIGANVLTF
d_call: TRBD1; v_call: TRBV5-5; clone_size: .; j_call: TRBJ1-6; cdr3_nt: TGTGCCAGCAGCTTTCCGGACAGGGGAAATTCACCCCTCCACTTT; cdr3_aa: CASSFPDRGNSPLHF
d_call: TRBD2; v_call: TRBV24-1; clone_size: .; j_call: TRBJ2-1; cdr3_nt: TGTGCCACCAGTCGAGTAGCGGGAGCGAATGAGCAGTTCTTC; cdr3_aa: CATSRVAGANEQFF
d_call: .; v_call: TRBV15; clone_size: .; j_call: TRBJ1-2; cdr3_nt: TGTGCCACCAGCAGAGCTAGTAACGAAGGCTACACCTTC; cdr3_aa: CATSRASNEGYTF
d_call: TRBD1; v_call: TRBV2; clone_size: .; j_call: TRBJ1-5; cdr3_nt: TGTGCCAGCAGTGGGGGGACAGGTAATAGCAATCAGCCCCAGCATTTT; cdr3_aa: CASSGGTGNSNQPQHF
d_call: .; v_call: TRBV6-4; clone_size: .; j_call: TRBJ2-6; cdr3_nt: TGTGCCAGCAGTGACTCGGGGGCGAGGGGGGCCAACGTCCTGACTTTC; cdr3_aa: CASSDSGARGANVLTF
d_call: .; v_call: TRBV7-2; clone_size: .; j_call: TRBJ2-2; cdr3_nt: TGTGCCAGCAGCTTAAGAGATTCCCCGAGGGAGCTGTTTTTT; cdr3_aa: CASSLRDSPRELFF
d_call: .; v_call: TRBV29-1; clone_size: .; j_call: TRBJ2-7; cdr3_nt: TGCAGCTCCTCCGGGGGGCCTCTCGAACCCTACGAGCAGTACTTC; cdr3_aa: CSSSGGPLEPYEQYF
d_call: .; v_call: TRBV28; clone_size: .; j_call: TRBJ2-7; cdr3_nt: TGTGCCAGCAGTTTATGGGCCCTCGGGGGAGTAAGTCACGAGCAGTACTTC; cdr3_aa: CASSLWALGGVSHEQYF
d_call: .; v_call: TRBV28; clone_size: few; j_call: TRBJ2-1; cdr3_nt: TGTGCCAGCAGTTTATCAGCGGGCCTAGACTTGTTCAATGAGCAGTTCTTC; cdr3_aa: CASSLSAGLDLFNEQFF
d_call: .; v_call: TRBV28; clone_size: .; j_call: TRBJ1-2; cdr3_nt: TGTGCCAGCAGTTCCCTCGGAGGCGGATCGACAGAAGATTATGGCTACACCTTC; cdr3_aa: CASSSLGGGSTEDYGYTF
d_call: .; v_call: TRBV19; clone_size: .; j_call: TRBJ1-5; cdr3_nt: TGTGCCAGTTCTTGGGAAGGACCGTATAGCAATCAGCCCCAGCATTTT; cdr3_aa: CASSWEGPYSNQPQHF
d_call: .; v_call: TRBV19; clone_size: once; j_call: TRBJ1-5; cdr3_nt: TGTGCCAGTACCCCAGACGATAGAGATCAGCCCCAGCATTTT; cdr3_aa: CASTPDDRDQPQHF
d_call: TRBD1; v_call: TRBV7-2; clone_size: .; j_call: TRBJ2-7; cdr3_nt: TGTGCCAGCAGCCCCCGCCGCAGGGGGACATACGAGCAGTACTTC; cdr3_aa: CASSPRRRGTYEQYF
d_call: TRBD2; v_call: TRBV5-1; clone_size: .; j_call: TRBJ2-3; cdr3_nt: TGCGCCAGCAGCCTGGCCGGGACTACGGGATCCCCTGATACGCAGTATTTT; cdr3_aa: CASSLAGTTGSPDTQYF
d_call: .; v_call: TRBV19; clone_size: once; j_call: TRBJ1-1; cdr3_nt: TGTGCCAGTAGTATAGGCAGGTTGAATGAAGCTTTCTTT; cdr3_aa: CASSIGRLNEAFF
d_call: .; v_call: TRBV7-9; clone_size: .; j_call: TRBJ1-2; cdr3_nt: TGTGCCAGCAGCCGGGAACACTATGGCTACACCTTC; cdr3_aa: CASSREHYGYTF
d_call: .; v_call: TRBV2; clone_size: .; j_call: TRBJ1-1; cdr3_nt: TGTGCCAGCAGCGAGCTTCGGTCTTTAGTTTTCTTT; cdr3_aa: CASSELRSLVFF
d_call: .; v_call: TRBV3-1/TRBV3-2; clone_size: .; j_call: TRBJ2-1; cdr3_nt: TGTGCCAGCAGCCATATCGATGAGCAGTTCTTC; cdr3_aa: CASSHIDEQFF
d_call: .; v_call: TRBV25-1; clone_size: .; j_call: TRBJ1-2; cdr3_nt: TGTGCCAGCAGTGATAGGGGAGACTATACGGGGTCCTATGGCTACACCTTC; cdr3_aa: CASSDRGDYTGSYGYTF
d_call: .; v_call: TRBV7-9; clone_size: .; j_call: TRBJ1-3; cdr3_nt: TGTGCCAGCAGCAGGGGCGACGAGGGAAACACCATATATTTT; cdr3_aa: CASSRGDEGNTIYF
d_call: .; v_call: TRBV2; clone_size: .; j_call: TRBJ1-4; cdr3_nt: TGTGCCAGCAGTGTTACAGGGTCGGGGATGTTTTTT; cdr3_aa: CASSVTGSGMFF
d_call: TRBD1; v_call: TRBV5-1; clone_size: .; j_call: TRBJ2-5; cdr3_nt: TGCGCCAGCAGCTTGGGGACAGGATGGGAGACCCAGTACTTC; cdr3_aa: CASSLGTGWETQYF
d_call: .; v_call: TRBV5-4; clone_size: .; j_call: TRBJ2-3; cdr3_nt: TGTGCCAGCAGCTTGGAGGCCGGGAGAACAGATACGCAGTATTTT; cdr3_aa: CASSLEAGRTDTQYF
d_call: TRBD1; v_call: TRBV28; clone_size: .; j_call: TRBJ1-2; cdr3_nt: TGTGCCAGCCGTTTCGGGCTGGGGACAGACTATGGCTACACCTTC; cdr3_aa: CASRFGLGTDYGYTF
d_call: TRBD1; v_call: TRBV6-2/TRBV6-3; clone_size: .; j_call: TRBJ1-4; cdr3_nt: TGTGCCAGCAGTTACTCCGGGACAGGGGCGGAAAAACTGTTTTTT; cdr3_aa: CASSYSGTGAEKLFF
d_call: .; v_call: TRBV28; clone_size: .; j_call: TRBJ1-1; cdr3_nt: TGTGCCAGCAGCGCCCCGGGATTCTCGTGGACCACTGAAGCTTTCTTT; cdr3_aa: CASSAPGFSWTTEAFF
d_call: TRBD1; v_call: TRBV25-1; clone_size: few; j_call: TRBJ1-4; cdr3_nt: TGTGCCAGCAGTGAATCGGACAGGGGAGAAAAACTGTTTTTT; cdr3_aa: CASSESDRGEKLFF
d_call: TRBD1; v_call: TRBV19; clone_size: .; j_call: TRBJ1-1; cdr3_nt: TGTGCCAGTAGCAGGGGGTTGTGGAACACTGAAGCTTTCTTT; cdr3_aa: CASSRGLWNTEAFF
d_call: TRBD2; v_call: TRBV6-2/TRBV6-3; clone_size: .; j_call: TRBJ2-5; cdr3_nt: TGTGCCAGCAGTTACTCATGGGAGGGAGGAGAGACCCAGTACTTC; cdr3_aa: CASSYSWEGGETQYF
d_call: TRBD2; v_call: TRBV7-9; clone_size: .; j_call: TRBJ2-5; cdr3_nt: TGTGCCAGCAGCTTCCCTAGCGGGAGTGGACAAGAGACCCAGTACTTC; cdr3_aa: CASSFPSGSGQETQYF
d_call: TRBD2; v_call: TRBV19; clone_size: .; j_call: TRBJ2-5; cdr3_nt: TGTGCCAGTAGTATAGGAGACAGTCTAGCGGGAGGAGAGACCCAGTACTTC; cdr3_aa: CASSIGDSLAGGETQYF
d_call: TRBD2; v_call: TRBV11-2; clone_size: .; j_call: TRBJ2-1; cdr3_nt: TGTGCCAGCAGCTTCAGTAAACTAGCGGGAGTGAGTCAGGATGAGCAGTTCTTC; cdr3_aa: CASSFSKLAGVSQDEQFF
d_call: .; v_call: TRBV9; clone_size: once; j_call: TRBJ1-2; cdr3_nt: TGTGCCAGCAGCGTAGGAGGGCGGGGGGAGTTCTATGGCTACACCTTC; cdr3_aa: CASSVGGRGEFYGYTF
d_call: TRBD2; v_call: TRBV7-6; clone_size: .; j_call: TRBJ2-3; cdr3_nt: TGTGCCAGCAGCTCACCGGGACTAGGGGAAGATACGCAGTATTTT; cdr3_aa: CASSSPGLGEDTQYF